These 6 T cell receptor beta chains originate from one sample sequenced in a study of blood T cell repertoires in COVID-19. Measured with immunoSEQ multiplex PCR; TCRdb has only the in-frame clones, and not every one. Among about 410,000 clones, roughly 90% were seen once, and the ten largest hold 1.5% to 2%. Specimen: PBMCs or T cells enriched from blood (not recorded which). The origin of the receptors is a woman between 25 and 40 years old who had recovered from COVID-19.

The J gene is TRBJ2-1, the V gene TRBV24-1, with 14 bases aligning to TRBD2. Per the germline V gene, CDR1 is KGHDR and CDR2 is SFDVKD. Trimming took 1 base from V and 5 from J; bases not matched to a gene: 6. The CDR3 loop spans 18 amino acids. As DNA, the CDR3 is TGTGCCACCAGTGATTTTGCCGGGACTAGCGGGAGCCACAATGAGCAGTTCTTC. Protein sequence: CATSDFAGTSGSHNEQFF.

This clone has only a few counts. The J gene is TRBJ1-4, the V gene TRBV11-3; TRBD1 agrees at 7 bases. V lost 2 bases to trimming and J lost 4 bases; unmatched junction nucleotides: 7. Per germline, CDR1 SGHNT and CDR2 YENEEA. CDR3 size: 16 residues. CDR3 nucleotide sequence: TGTGCCAGCAGCTTAAGAAGGGGGACAGATAATGAAAAACTGTTTTTT. It translates to CASSLRRGTDNEKLFF.

The CDR3 reads CASSSPYEQYF. The CDR3 DNA reads as TGTGCCAGCAGCTCTCCCTACGAGCAGTACTTC. The chain couples TRBV5-4 to TRBJ2-7; D unclear. The CDR3 is 11 residues long. V lost 3 bases and J lost 2, with 3 bases in between. CDR1 and CDR2 (germline): SGHNT, YYREEE (reference sequence).

The chain recombines TRBV6-6 with TRBJ2-4; 8 bases are shared with TRBD1. With 6 bases clipped from V and 1 base from J, the junction kept 11 bases outside the gene matches. The CDR3 spans 17 residues. Germline V gives CDR1 MNHNY, CDR2 SVGAGI (reference sequence). CDR3 nucleotides: TGTGCCAGCAGGCGACAAAACAGGGGGTGGGCCAAAAACATTCAGTACTTC. Translated: CASRRQNRGWAKNIQYF.

CDR3: CASSILAGGPLDTGELFF. CDR3 coding DNA: TGTGCCAGCAGCATACTAGCGGGAGGGCCGTTGGACACCGGGGAGCTGTTTTTT. V and J are TRBV7-6 and TRBJ2-2; TRBD2 aligns across 13 bases. The CDR3 runs to 18 residues. The V segment lost 5 bases and the J segment 3 bases; nucleotides outside the gene matches: 9. Germline CDR1 is SGHVS and CDR2 is FNYEAQ.

The chain is built from TRBV9 and TRBJ2-2; 7 nucleotides align to TRBD2. This CDR3 spans 15 amino acids. Germline trimming cut 3 bases from V and 4 bases from J; bases unmatched to any gene: 6. From germline, CDR1 is SGDLS and CDR2 YYNGEE. CDR3 amino acids: CASSGRGRGTGELFF. The CDR3 DNA reads TGTGCCAGCAGCGGGCGCGGGAGAGGCACCGGGGAGCTGTTTTTT. The variable domain in full, with the rest retrieved from reference TRBV9 and TRBJ2-2, is DSGVTQTPKHLITATGQRVTLRCSPRSGDLSVYWYQQSLDQGLQFLIQYYNGEERAKGNILERFSAQQFPDLHSELNLSSLELGDSALYFCASSGRGRGTGELFFGEGSRLTVL.